This T cell receptor (beta chain) derives from a study of blood T cells in healthy people across ages. Findings of the study overall: Underestimates were what the diversity estimates from one million T cells were considered to be. Roughly linear declines in TCR beta diversity per million T cells occurred with age.

The second PCR ran roughly 7 to 11 cycles with a sample-barcoded 5' primer and J-beta primers. From the 5' RACE reads, TCRdb called clonotypes with MiXCR, one entry per CDR3 protein. The profile shows 1.6 million or so distinct CDR3 sequences, about 35% of them singletons. Total RNA, at least 6 micrograms per sample, came from PBMCs. Worth noting for this clonotype: Its antigen is currently unknown.

Input material: blood. The receptor was isolated from a woman in her 30s in good health.

As DNA, the CDR3 is TGTGCCAGCAGCTTATCCCCTCTAGCGGGGGGATACACAGATACGCAGTATTTT. It specifies CASSLSPLAGGYTDTQYF. The rearrangement uses TRBV7-3 and TRBJ2-3; 11 bases agree with TRBD2. The J segment lost 2 bases and the V segment lost 2 bases, leaving 9 bases of the junction unmatched. Germline V gene lookup returns CDR1 SGHTA and CDR2 FQGTGA. The CDR3 totals 18 residues.